This TCR beta chain was recorded in a study of Graves' ophthalmopathy and Graves' hyperthyroidism. For the study at large: Peripheral blood was collected at initial diagnosis, before any treatment.

Germline V lookup: CDR1 SEHNR, CDR2 FQNEAQ (reference sequence). Trimming left V 6 bases short and J 6 bases short, with 14 bases between. This CDR3 is 13 amino acids long. With respect to this clonotype: No conserved phenylalanine or tryptophan is present at the end of the CDR3, so a read error is the likely explanation.

Active ophthalmopathy (CAS at least 3, NOSPECS at least 4), lasting under 3 months. The source of the PBMCs was 8.5 to 10 ml of fresh peripheral blood. RNA transcripts yielded amplified TCR beta CDR3 regions. HTBI primers primed a first-round RT-PCR, and a second-round multiplex PCR followed. TCRdb used MiXCR to reprocess the multiplex PCR reads, holding one entry per CDR3 protein. The sample has hundreds of thousands of distinct CDR3 sequences, around 40% seen once; the top ten hold less than 55%. Source material: peripheral blood. J is TRBJ1-1 and V is TRBV7-9; D gene uncertain. This receptor was obtained from an adult man with Graves' ophthalmopathy. The CDR3 DNA is TGTGCCAGCAGTATTGGAGACTTTTCTGAAGCTTTCCTT. Residues: CASSIGDFSEAFL.